The sequence of this T cell receptor beta chain was determined in a study of spatial heterogeneity in lung cancer. Study information: Raw sequencing reads included, on average, more than ten appearances of each unique TCR and UMI combination.

Documented time point: blood at routine non-recurrence follow-up after resection. Tumor, nontumor lung or frozen PBMC supplied whole RNA that was sequenced unsorted. The CDR3 covers 13 residues. V was clipped by 0 bases and J by 6 bases, with 9 bases between them. Per the germline V gene, CDR1 is LGHNA and CDR2 is YSLEER. TCRdb passed the 5' RACE reads through MiXCR, listing each CDR3 protein once. The sample includes roughly 120,000 distinct CDR3 sequences, roughly an eighth of them seen just once. This clonotype was counted only a few times. The source of this sequence is a male donor with early-stage non-small cell lung cancer. This chain joins TRBV4-3 and TRBJ2-7; D ambiguous. This material consisted of PBMCs, taken at follow-up. DNA of the CDR3: TGCGCCAGCAGCCAAGAGGCAGCGAGCGAGCAGTACTTC. It is translated as CASSQEAASEQYF.